A selection of T cell receptor beta chains follows, all from one sample in a study of blood T cell repertoires in COVID-19. Libraries were prepared by immunoSEQ multiplex PCR; TCRdb keeps only in-frame clonotypes and omits some of them. The sample shows 250,000 to 300,000 clones, around 88% of them seen only once. Sequencing was performed on peripheral blood. These receptor sequences come from a woman aged 30 to 39 who had recovered from COVID-19. The CDR3 runs from the conserved cysteine through the conserved F or W. The order of the fields is D gene, V gene, J gene, CDR3 protein, CDR3 DNA. A D gene is named only where the DNA matches it firmly.

.	TRBV21-1	TRBJ1-5	CASRTTGSNQPQHF	TGTGCCAGCAGGACGACAGGTAGCAATCAGCCCCAGCATTTT
TRBD1	TRBV25-1	TRBJ2-7	CASSERGQGKYEQYF	TGTGCCAGCAGTGAACGGGGACAGGGAAAGTACGAGCAGTACTTC
TRBD1	TRBV28	TRBJ1-5	CASSYGQGNQPQHF	TGTGCCAGCAGTTATGGACAGGGCAATCAGCCCCAGCATTTT
TRBD1	TRBV27	TRBJ1-4	CASSPWTGVEKLFF	TGTGCCAGCAGTCCCTGGACAGGGGTTGAAAAACTGTTTTTT
.	TRBV25-1	TRBJ2-3	CARIPRGGIEYF	TGTGCCAGGATCCCCAGGGGCGGCATTGAGTATTTT
TRBD2	TRBV5-1	TRBJ2-1	CASSPLAGGPREQFF	TGCGCCAGCAGCCCCCTAGCGGGGGGGCCCAGAGAGCAGTTCTTC
TRBD2	TRBV6-2/TRBV6-3	TRBJ2-4	CASSLRLAGGKNIQYF	TGTGCCAGCAGCCTTAGACTAGCGGGGGGTAAAAACATTCAGTACTTC
TRBD1	TRBV7-8	TRBJ2-7	CASSPIDVTGSYEQYF	TGTGCCAGCAGCCCAATTGATGTGACAGGGTCGTACGAGCAGTACTTC
.	TRBV19	TRBJ1-4	CASSDRHSTNEKLFF	TGTGCCAGTAGTGACCGACATTCAACTAATGAAAAACTGTTTTTT
.	TRBV6-5	TRBJ1-1	CASSYPRLAFF	TGTGCCAGCAGTTACCCTCGTCTCGCTTTCTTT